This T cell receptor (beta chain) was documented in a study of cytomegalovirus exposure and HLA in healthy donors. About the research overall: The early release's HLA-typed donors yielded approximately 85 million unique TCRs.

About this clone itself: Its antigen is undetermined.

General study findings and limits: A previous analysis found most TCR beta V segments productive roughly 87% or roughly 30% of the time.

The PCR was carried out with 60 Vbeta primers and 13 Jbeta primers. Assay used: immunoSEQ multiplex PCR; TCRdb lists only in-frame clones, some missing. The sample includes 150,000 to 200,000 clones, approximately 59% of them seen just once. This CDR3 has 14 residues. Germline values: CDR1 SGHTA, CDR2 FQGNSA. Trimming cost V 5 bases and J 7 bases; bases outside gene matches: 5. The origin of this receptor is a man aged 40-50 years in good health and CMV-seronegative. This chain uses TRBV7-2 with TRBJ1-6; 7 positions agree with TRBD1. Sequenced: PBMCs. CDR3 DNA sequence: TGTGCCAGCAGCCCACTCAGGGGGAATTCACCCCTCCACTTT. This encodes CASSPLRGNSPLHF.